The rows below give T cell receptor beta chains drawn from one sample of a study of T cells after yellow fever vaccination. Via MiXCR, TCRdb re-called the 5' RACE reads, giving one row per CDR3 protein. The sample yields about 400,000 distinct CDR3 sequences, about 6% seen once. The sample was PBMCs, taken 5 days after the yellow fever booster vaccination. The receptors were sampled from a man aged 30-40 years who received the YFV17D yellow fever vaccine. The CDR3 runs from the conserved cysteine through the conserved F or W. A D gene is named only where the DNA matches it firmly. Expanded clones get a size class; other rows say once, few or many, or leave the size out.

j_gene: TRBJ2-2; d_gene: TRBD2; abundance: few; v_gene: TRBV5-1; CDR3nt: TGCGCCAGCAGCTTGCTAGCGGGAGGAGCGAACACCGGGGAGCTGTTTTTT; CDR3aa: CASSLLAGGANTGELFF
j_gene: TRBJ2-1; d_gene: TRBD2; abundance: many; v_gene: TRBV6-1; CDR3nt: TGTGCCAGCAGGGCCGGGACTAGCGGGATTTGGACCTACAATGAGCAGTTCTTC; CDR3aa: CASRAGTSGIWTYNEQFF
j_gene: TRBJ2-3; d_gene: TRBD1; abundance: .; v_gene: TRBV20-1; CDR3nt: TGCAGTGCTGGGACAGGGGGCGGCAGGACAGATACGCAGTATTTT; CDR3aa: CSAGTGGGRTDTQYF
j_gene: TRBJ2-3; d_gene: TRBD1; abundance: few; v_gene: TRBV12-3/TRBV12-4; CDR3nt: TGTGCCAGCAGTTTGGGACAGGGTTTAACCTCAGATACGCAGTATTTT; CDR3aa: CASSLGQGLTSDTQYF
j_gene: TRBJ2-3; d_gene: TRBD2; abundance: few; v_gene: TRBV5-1; CDR3nt: TGCGCCAGCAGCTTGGAGGCTAGCGGGAGTGGCGATACGCAGTATTTT; CDR3aa: CASSLEASGSGDTQYF
j_gene: TRBJ2-1; d_gene: .; abundance: few; v_gene: TRBV20-1; CDR3nt: TGCAGTGTCCGGCAGTACAATGAGCAGTTCTTC; CDR3aa: CSVRQYNEQFF
j_gene: TRBJ2-7; d_gene: TRBD2; abundance: many; v_gene: TRBV7-2; CDR3nt: TGTGCCAGCAGCGTAGGGCTATCTGCGGGAGTAGCTGAGCAGTACTTC; CDR3aa: CASSVGLSAGVAEQYF
j_gene: TRBJ1-2; d_gene: .; abundance: .; v_gene: TRBV18; CDR3nt: TGTGCCAGCTCACCCGCGGGGAAAGACTATGGCTACACCTTC; CDR3aa: CASSPAGKDYGYTF
j_gene: TRBJ2-1; d_gene: .; abundance: .; v_gene: TRBV28; CDR3nt: TGTGCCAGCAGACTCCGCGGTGGCTCCTACAATGAGCAGTTCTTC; CDR3aa: CASRLRGGSYNEQFF
j_gene: TRBJ2-2; d_gene: .; abundance: many; v_gene: TRBV20-1; CDR3nt: TGCAGTGCTAGTAGGGCGTCTGCGCATCCCGGGGAGCTGTTTTTT; CDR3aa: CSASRASAHPGELFF
j_gene: TRBJ1-1; d_gene: .; abundance: .; v_gene: TRBV7-2; CDR3nt: TGTGCCAGCAGCTTATCTCCAGACAATGAAGCTTTCTTT; CDR3aa: CASSLSPDNEAFF
j_gene: TRBJ2-1; d_gene: .; abundance: .; v_gene: TRBV29-1; CDR3nt: TGCAGCCCTGACAGACGGGCCGGAGAGCAGTTCTTC; CDR3aa: CSPDRRAGEQFF
j_gene: TRBJ2-5; d_gene: TRBD1; abundance: few; v_gene: TRBV15; CDR3nt: TGTGCCACCAGCAGCTCTGCCTGGGGACAGGGTCAAGAGACCCAGTACTTC; CDR3aa: CATSSSAWGQGQETQYF
j_gene: TRBJ2-7; d_gene: TRBD1; abundance: .; v_gene: TRBV20-1; CDR3nt: TGCAGTGCCCTTCGGGACAGGGTAGACGAGCAGTACTTC; CDR3aa: CSALRDRVDEQYF
j_gene: TRBJ2-7; d_gene: TRBD1; abundance: .; v_gene: TRBV20-1; CDR3nt: TGCAGTGCACACCGACAGGGTACCTACGAGCAGTACTTC; CDR3aa: CSAHRQGTYEQYF
j_gene: TRBJ1-2; d_gene: .; abundance: many; v_gene: TRBV2; CDR3nt: TGTGCCAGCGGGGAGGGGATCGGCTACACCTTC; CDR3aa: CASGEGIGYTF
j_gene: TRBJ2-5; d_gene: TRBD2; abundance: .; v_gene: TRBV20-1; CDR3nt: TGCAGTGCTAGGGCCCGCGATAGCGGGTGGAGGGGGACCCAGTACTTC; CDR3aa: CSARARDSGWRGTQYF
j_gene: TRBJ2-2; d_gene: .; abundance: many; v_gene: TRBV4-3; CDR3nt: TGCGCCAGCAGCCAAGGGGGATTCAGCGGGGAGCTGTTTTTT; CDR3aa: CASSQGGFSGELFF
j_gene: TRBJ2-5; d_gene: .; abundance: .; v_gene: TRBV20-1; CDR3nt: TGCAGTGCTAGAGATACGAGCGTCAGCGGGGAGACCCAGTACTTC; CDR3aa: CSARDTSVSGETQYF
j_gene: TRBJ2-5; d_gene: .; abundance: .; v_gene: TRBV5-4; CDR3nt: TGTGCCAGCAGCCCCGGGGACGACCAAGAGACCCAGTACTTC; CDR3aa: CASSPGDDQETQYF
j_gene: TRBJ2-2; d_gene: .; abundance: many; v_gene: TRBV29-1; CDR3nt: TGCAGCGTTGAAGACCCGACTGTCACCGGGGAGCTGTTTTTT; CDR3aa: CSVEDPTVTGELFF
j_gene: TRBJ2-7; d_gene: TRBD2; abundance: .; v_gene: TRBV7-6; CDR3nt: TGTGCCAGCAGCTTAGCTAGCGGGGGGGGTTCCGAGCAGTACTTC; CDR3aa: CASSLASGGGSEQYF
j_gene: TRBJ1-5; d_gene: .; abundance: few; v_gene: TRBV4-3; CDR3nt: TGCGCCAGCAGCCAAGATTTTGGGCAGCCCCAGCATTTT; CDR3aa: CASSQDFGQPQHF
j_gene: TRBJ2-6; d_gene: .; abundance: many; v_gene: TRBV9; CDR3nt: TGTGCCAGCAGCGTAGAGGCAGGGGTAAGGTCTGGGGCCAACGTCCTGACTTTC; CDR3aa: CASSVEAGVRSGANVLTF
j_gene: TRBJ2-4; d_gene: .; abundance: few; v_gene: TRBV7-6; CDR3nt: TGTGCCAGCAGCTTAGGCCCAGCCAGGTCCGTCATAGCCAAAAACATTCAGTACTTC; CDR3aa: CASSLGPARSVIAKNIQYF
j_gene: TRBJ2-2; d_gene: .; abundance: many; v_gene: TRBV5-6; CDR3nt: TGTGCCAGCAGCGGGAGACTCCCCGGGGAGCTGTTTTTT; CDR3aa: CASSGRLPGELFF
j_gene: TRBJ2-1; d_gene: TRBD1; abundance: many; v_gene: TRBV5-1; CDR3nt: TGCGCCAGCAGCTTTGACAGGGGGCTTGAGCAGTTCTTC; CDR3aa: CASSFDRGLEQFF
j_gene: TRBJ2-3; d_gene: .; abundance: many; v_gene: TRBV18; CDR3nt: TGTGCCAGCTCACCTTTCCCGGAGTCGACAGATACGCAGTATTTT; CDR3aa: CASSPFPESTDTQYF
j_gene: TRBJ2-3; d_gene: .; abundance: many; v_gene: TRBV29-1; CDR3nt: TGCAGCGTCGAGACTCGGCTCGGCACAGATACGCAGTATTTT; CDR3aa: CSVETRLGTDTQYF
j_gene: TRBJ1-1; d_gene: .; abundance: many; v_gene: TRBV30; CDR3nt: TGTGCCTGGAGTACCCGACGTACTACCACTGAAGCTTTCTTT; CDR3aa: CAWSTRRTTTEAFF
j_gene: TRBJ2-5; d_gene: .; abundance: many; v_gene: TRBV7-9; CDR3nt: TGTGCCAGCAGCTTGGGGTTTGGGGAGACCCAGTACTTC; CDR3aa: CASSLGFGETQYF
j_gene: TRBJ2-1; d_gene: .; abundance: many; v_gene: TRBV23-1; CDR3nt: TGCGCCAGCAGTCAATCGGGAGGAGTCAATGAGCAGTTCTTC; CDR3aa: CASSQSGGVNEQFF
j_gene: TRBJ2-3; d_gene: TRBD1; abundance: .; v_gene: TRBV20-1; CDR3nt: TGCAGTTTTTACCCCGGGACAGGAGGCGGCGATACGCAGTATTTT; CDR3aa: CSFYPGTGGGDTQYF
j_gene: TRBJ2-7; d_gene: TRBD2; abundance: few; v_gene: TRBV20-1; CDR3nt: TGCAGTGCTAGGCCAGGGAGCGGGGCCTCCTACGAGCAGTACTTC; CDR3aa: CSARPGSGASYEQYF
j_gene: TRBJ2-5; d_gene: .; abundance: many; v_gene: TRBV3-1; CDR3nt: TGTGCCAGCAGCCAAGAAGTTGAGGGAGAGACCCAGTACTTC; CDR3aa: CASSQEVEGETQYF
j_gene: TRBJ1-1; d_gene: .; abundance: few; v_gene: TRBV7-2; CDR3nt: TGTGCCAGCAGCTTAGTATCGGCAGACACTGAAGCTTTCTTT; CDR3aa: CASSLVSADTEAFF
j_gene: TRBJ2-7; d_gene: .; abundance: .; v_gene: TRBV18; CDR3nt: TGTGCCAGCTCACCTTCCAGAGACTCCTACGAGCAGTACTTC; CDR3aa: CASSPSRDSYEQYF
j_gene: TRBJ2-2; d_gene: TRBD2; abundance: few; v_gene: TRBV20-1; CDR3nt: TGCAGTGCTAGGACTAGCGGGTCCCCCGGGGAGCTGTTTTTT; CDR3aa: CSARTSGSPGELFF
j_gene: TRBJ2-2; d_gene: TRBD1; abundance: many; v_gene: TRBV5-5; CDR3nt: TGTGCCAGCAGCCATCCACCGACAGGGGCGTCCACCGGGGAGCTGTTTTTT; CDR3aa: CASSHPPTGASTGELFF
j_gene: TRBJ2-1; d_gene: TRBD2; abundance: few; v_gene: TRBV20-1; CDR3nt: TGCAGTGCTAGACGGGGGGAGGGTGGGAATGAGCAGTTCTTC; CDR3aa: CSARRGEGGNEQFF
j_gene: TRBJ2-3; d_gene: TRBD2; abundance: .; v_gene: TRBV7-9; CDR3nt: TGTGCCAGCAGCCGTGGACTAGCGGGAGCCCCAGATACGCAGTATTTT; CDR3aa: CASSRGLAGAPDTQYF
j_gene: TRBJ2-1; d_gene: TRBD2; abundance: .; v_gene: TRBV7-9; CDR3nt: TGTGCCAGCAGCCAAGCGGGAATCTCCTACAATGAGCAGTTCTTC; CDR3aa: CASSQAGISYNEQFF
j_gene: TRBJ2-3; d_gene: TRBD2; abundance: .; v_gene: TRBV5-1; CDR3nt: TGCGCCAGCAGCTTCAGCGGGATGGCCACAGATACGCAGTATTTT; CDR3aa: CASSFSGMATDTQYF
j_gene: TRBJ1-5; d_gene: .; abundance: few; v_gene: TRBV5-6; CDR3nt: TGTGCCAGCAGCTTAATGGGCCCAAATCAGCCCCAGCATTTT; CDR3aa: CASSLMGPNQPQHF
j_gene: TRBJ2-3; d_gene: TRBD2; abundance: few; v_gene: TRBV5-1; CDR3nt: TGCGCCAGCACCGCTCTTAGCGGGAGGTTAACAGATACGCAGTATTTT; CDR3aa: CASTALSGRLTDTQYF
j_gene: TRBJ1-2; d_gene: .; abundance: .; v_gene: TRBV28; CDR3nt: TGTGCCAGCAGGACGGACGGTTACGGCTACACCTTC; CDR3aa: CASRTDGYGYTF